This entry lists 8 T cell receptor beta chains sequenced from one sample in a study of quantifying T cell responses using KT2 cells. Study in general: TCR alpha and beta constant-region primers primed reverse transcription of RNA.

Each cDNA got a UMI-containing oligo ligated at its 3' end. First-round PCR used 3 to 4 cycles and beta primers RC1.1 and RC1.2 covering TRBC1 and TRBC2. TCRdb re-derived calls from the UMI-ligation and nested PCR reads in MiXCR, one entry per CDR3 protein. Of some 50,000 distinct CDR3 sequences listed, roughly 10% were seen once; the top ten hold more than 9%. Sequenced: PBMCs spiked with cells of the T cell clone KT2. These TCRs come from a human donor.

There are a few counts of this clonotype. The chain links TRBV30 to TRBJ1-5; D gene uncertain. The CDR3 loop spans 15 amino acids. Germline CDR1 and CDR2: GTSNPN and SVGIG (reference sequence). V shed 1 base and J shed 0 bases, with 10 bases lying between them. Here the CDR3 DNA reads TGTGCCTGGAGTGCGGGAGGAAATAGCAATCAGCCCCAGCATTTT. This gives the protein CAWSAGGNSNQPQHF.

This clonotype was picked up many times. The rearrangement links TRBV18 to TRBJ2-1; 7 nucleotides agree with TRBD2. Germline trimming cut 0 bases from V and 4 bases from J; bases unmatched to any gene: 3. CDR3 length equals 15 residues. Germline CDR1 and CDR2: KGHSH and LQKENI. The CDR3 sequence: CASSPPLARYNEQFF. In DNA form, the CDR3 reads TGTGCCAGCTCACCACCACTAGCGAGATACAATGAGCAGTTCTTC.

J is TRBJ2-4 and V is TRBV12-3 or TRBV12-4; 13 bases are a match to TRBD2. The CDR3 runs 14 residues. Unmatched junction bases numbered 4, after V lost 5 bases and J lost 9 bases. The CDR3 bases are TGTGCCAGCAGTCAAGGACTAGCGGGAGCCATTCAGTACTTC. This translates into CASSQGLAGAIQYF.

This clonotype was counted a few times. This sequence joins TRBV12-3 or TRBV12-4 and TRBJ1-5; 8 bases are a match to TRBD1. J lost 7 bases, V lost 6 bases, and 11 bases had no gene match. CDR3 size: 15 residues. The DNA for the CDR3 is TGTGCCAGCAGCCGGACAGGGAATACAGGACAGCCCCAGCATTTT. Translation gives CASSRTGNTGQPQHF.

In this sample, this clonotype turned up a few times. This sequence joins TRBV2 and TRBJ1-2, with TRBD1 as a possible D gene (5 bases). V was cut by 5 bases and J by 0 bases, with 7 bases left in between. The CDR3 extends over 13 amino acids. Germline CDR1 is SNHLY and CDR2 is FYNNEI. This CDR3 reads CASSPTANYGYTF. In nucleotides, the CDR3 is TGTGCCAGCAGTCCGACAGCTAACTATGGCTACACCTTC.

This clonotype was counted many times. The V call is TRBV20-1, the J call TRBJ1-6, with 9 bases fitting TRBD1. The CDR3 consists of 16 residues. The germline V gene encodes CDR1 DFQATT and CDR2 SNEGSKA (reference sequence). J was trimmed by 8 bases and V by 4 bases; bases with no gene match: 12. The CDR3 DNA sequence: TGCAGTGCTATCACAGGGGGCGCCCCGGGAGATTCACCCCTCCACTTT. Translating gives CSAITGGAPGDSPLHF.

This clonotype was observed a few times. The chain uses TRBV20-1 and TRBJ1-1; D is possibly TRBD1 (5 bases). From germline, CDR1 is DFQATT and CDR2 SNEGSKA (reference sequence). The CDR3 is made up of 13 amino acids. Trimming took off 1 base at V and 3 bases at J, with 9 bases between the two ends. The CDR3 nucleotides are TGCAGTGCTAGAGGGACATCGTACACTGAAGCTTTCTTT. Protein sequence: CSARGTSYTEAFF.

The J gene is TRBJ2-7, the V gene TRBV29-1, with TRBD1 identical over 8 bases. The CDR3 has 13 residues. V was pared by 7 bases and J by 0 bases, with 5 bases of the junction left unmatched. Per germline, CDR1 SQVTM and CDR2 ANQGSEA. CDR3 nucleotides: TGCAGCGCTAAGACAGGGGCCTCCTACGAGCAGTACTTC. Amino acids: CSAKTGASYEQYF.